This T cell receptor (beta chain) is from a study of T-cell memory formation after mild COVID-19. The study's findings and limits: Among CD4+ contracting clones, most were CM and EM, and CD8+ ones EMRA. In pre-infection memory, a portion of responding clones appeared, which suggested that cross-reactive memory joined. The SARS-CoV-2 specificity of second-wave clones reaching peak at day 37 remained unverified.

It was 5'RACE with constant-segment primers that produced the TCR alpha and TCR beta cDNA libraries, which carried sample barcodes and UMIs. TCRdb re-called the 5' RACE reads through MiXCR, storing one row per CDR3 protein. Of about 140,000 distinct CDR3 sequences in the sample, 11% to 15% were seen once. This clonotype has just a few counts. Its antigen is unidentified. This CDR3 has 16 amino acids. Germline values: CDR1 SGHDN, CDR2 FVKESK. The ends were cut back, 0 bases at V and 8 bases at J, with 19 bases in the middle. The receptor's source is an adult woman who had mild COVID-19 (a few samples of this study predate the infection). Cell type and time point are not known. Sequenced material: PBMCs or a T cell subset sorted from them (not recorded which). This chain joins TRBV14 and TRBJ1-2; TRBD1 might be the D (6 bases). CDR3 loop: CASSQDYTGPHLGYTF. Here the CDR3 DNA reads TGTGCCAGCAGCCAAGATTACACAGGGCCCCACCTAGGCTACACCTTC.